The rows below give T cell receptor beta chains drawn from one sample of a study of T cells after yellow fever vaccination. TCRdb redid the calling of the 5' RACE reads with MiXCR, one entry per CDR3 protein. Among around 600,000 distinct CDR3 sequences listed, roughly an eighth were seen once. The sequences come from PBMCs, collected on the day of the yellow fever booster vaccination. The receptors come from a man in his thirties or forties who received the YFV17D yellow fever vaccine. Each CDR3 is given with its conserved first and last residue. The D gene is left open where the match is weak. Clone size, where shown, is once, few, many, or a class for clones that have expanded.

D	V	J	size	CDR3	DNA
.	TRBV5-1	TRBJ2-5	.	CASSSGTIETQYF	TGCGCCAGCAGCTCCGGGACAATAGAGACCCAGTACTTC
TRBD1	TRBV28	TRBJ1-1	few	CASRPRGPGGEAFF	TGTGCCAGCAGGCCCCGGGGGCCAGGGGGTGAAGCTTTCTTT
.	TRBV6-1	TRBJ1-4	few	CASRPTGLTNEKLFF	TGTGCCAGCAGGCCCACAGGGTTGACTAATGAAAAACTGTTTTTT
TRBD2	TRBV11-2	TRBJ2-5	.	CASSPKVAGGAETQYF	TGTGCCAGCAGCCCCAAGGTAGCGGGAGGAGCTGAGACCCAGTACTTC
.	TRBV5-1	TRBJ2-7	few	CASSLKPLYEQYF	TGCGCCAGCAGCCTCAAACCCCTGTACGAGCAGTACTTC
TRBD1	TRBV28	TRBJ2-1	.	CASSSPTGDEQFF	TGTGCCAGCAGTTCCCCGACAGGGGATGAGCAGTTCTTC
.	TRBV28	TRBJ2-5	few	CASSFGLQTQYF	TGTGCCAGCAGTTTTGGTTTGCAGACCCAGTACTTC
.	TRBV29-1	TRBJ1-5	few	CSVGDRGLGQPQHF	TGCAGCGTTGGGGATCGGGGGCTGGGTCAGCCCCAGCATTTT
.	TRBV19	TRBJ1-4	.	CASSLNWSTNEKLFF	TGTGCCAGTAGCCTGAACTGGTCAACTAATGAAAAACTGTTTTTT
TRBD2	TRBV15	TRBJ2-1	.	CATSRYLGGPSYEQFF	TGTGCCACCAGCAGATATTTGGGAGGGCCCTCCTATGAGCAGTTCTTC
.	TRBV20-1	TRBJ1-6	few	CSASSVNSPLHF	TGCAGTGCTAGCTCAGTTAATTCACCCCTCCACTTT
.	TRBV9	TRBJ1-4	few	CASSTGTTNEKLFF	TGTGCCAGCAGCACCGGTACAACTAATGAAAAACTGTTTTTT
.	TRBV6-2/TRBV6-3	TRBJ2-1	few	CASSHPGRRGRSSYNEQFF	TGTGCCAGCAGTCACCCAGGACGACGGGGCCGGAGCTCCTACAATGAGCAGTTCTTC
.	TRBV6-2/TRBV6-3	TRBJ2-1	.	CATSAYNEQFF	TGTGCCACCAGCGCGTACAATGAGCAGTTCTTC
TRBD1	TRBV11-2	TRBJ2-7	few	CASSLDRDRPSSYEQYF	TGTGCCAGCAGCTTAGACCGGGACAGGCCCAGCTCCTACGAGCAGTACTTC
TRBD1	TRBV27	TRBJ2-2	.	CASSRKTGGGLSGELFF	TGTGCCAGCAGTAGAAAAACAGGGGGCGGTTTGAGCGGGGAGCTGTTTTTT
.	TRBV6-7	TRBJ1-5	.	CASSSGPPATLSNQPQHF	TGTGCCAGCAGTTCTGGACCTCCGGCGACACTTAGCAATCAGCCCCAGCATTTT